Presented here are 9 T cell receptor beta chains from one specimen sequenced in a study of shared clonotypes between healthy human individuals. Repertoires were generated with immunoSEQ multiplex PCR, while TCRdb's copy carries only in-frame clones and drops some. The sample gives over 2 million clones, around 95% of which show up once; 0.1% to 0.15% is in the top ten. Sequencing was carried out using naive CD4+ T cells sorted from blood. Indicated subset: CD45RA+ positively selected. The source of these receptors is a man younger than 30 in good health.

The chain combines TRBV6-1 with TRBJ1-6; 7 nucleotides align to TRBD1. V shed 1 base and J 10 bases; nucleotides not matched to a gene: 10. There are 16 residues in the CDR3. Germline CDR1 is MNHNS and CDR2 is SASEGT. CDR3 sequence (DNA): TGTGCCAGCAGTGAAGTAGGGGCAGGGGGAAACTCACCCCTCCACTTT. It yields the protein CASSEVGAGGNSPLHF.

The chain recombines TRBV10-2 with TRBJ2-7, with D maybe TRBD1 (7 bases). This CDR3 has 13 amino acids. In germline, CDR1 is WSHSY, CDR2 SAAADI. Trimming stripped 6 bases from V and 1 base from J, with 10 bases between. This CDR3 reads CASRTGRSYEQYF. CDR3 nucleotides: TGCGCCAGCAGGACAGGGAGGTCCTACGAGCAGTACTTC.

V is TRBV25-1 and J is TRBJ2-5, with a possible D match to TRBD2 (5 bases). Trimming left V 4 bases short and J 5 bases short, with 20 bases between. Germline V gives CDR1 MGHDK, CDR2 SYGVNS. The CDR3 covers 16 residues. CDR3 DNA sequence: TGTGCCAGCAGTGTCCGGGATAGCCCAAGGTGGGAGACCCAGTACTTC. It is translated as CASSVRDSPRWETQYF.

This chain joins TRBV19 and TRBJ2-7; 9 bases fit TRBD1. The CDR3 is 16 amino acids. Germline V gene lookup returns CDR1 LNHDA and CDR2 SQIVND (reference sequence). V dropped 5 bases and J dropped 3; count of bases not matched to a gene: 11. CDR3 residues: CASSFYGTGSIYEQYF. CDR3 sequence (DNA): TGTGCCAGTAGTTTTTACGGGACAGGGTCGATCTACGAGCAGTACTTC.

The chain has TRBV10-3 and TRBJ2-2; 8 positions match TRBD1. The CDR3 consists of 15 residues. The V gene end was trimmed by 10 bases and the J gene end by 0 bases; junction bases not matched to a gene: 7. Germline V gene lookup returns CDR1 ENHRY and CDR2 SYGVKD. The CDR3 nucleotides read TGTGCCACTACAACGGGACAGGCGAACACCGGGGAGCTGTTTTTT. Amino acid sequence: CATTTGQANTGELFF.

The chain employs TRBV27 and TRBJ1-3; a possible D gene is TRBD1 (5 bases). This CDR3 is 13 amino acids long. Trimming removed 9 bases from V and 2 bases from J, with 11 bases in between. The germline V gene encodes CDR1 MNHEY and CDR2 SMNVEV (reference sequence). The CDR3, as DNA: TGTGCCAGTAGACAGTCTACTGGAAACACCATATATTTT. Its protein product is CASRQSTGNTIYF.

This chain joins TRBV28 and TRBJ2-7; no firm D call. CDR1 MDHEN and CDR2 SYDVKM come from the germline V gene. CDR3 length: 14 amino acids. Trimming pared 1 base from V and 2 bases from J, leaving 9 bases between. CDR3 nucleotide sequence: TGTGCCAGCAGTTTATCCGCTGCACCCTACGAGCAGTACTTC. Its translation: CASSLSAAPYEQYF.

The chain links TRBV9 to TRBJ1-4, with unresolved D. With 0 bases removed from V and 0 bases from J, the gap between germline ends came to 6 bases. The CDR3 has 15 amino acids. Germline CDR1 is SGDLS and CDR2 is YYNGEE. The CDR3 loop is CASSVGKSTNEKLFF. CDR3 sequence (DNA): TGTGCCAGCAGCGTAGGCAAGTCAACTAATGAAAAACTGTTTTTT.

This chain uses TRBV18 with TRBJ1-1; 8 bases map to TRBD1. Germline CDR1 and CDR2: KGHSH and LQKENI. J was trimmed by 0 bases and V by 1 base; bases with no gene match: 4. The CDR3 runs to 16 residues. CDR3 residues: CASSPLTGGMNTEAFF. The CDR3 region has the DNA TGTGCCAGCTCACCACTTACAGGGGGAATGAACACTGAAGCTTTCTTT.